The entry below gives a single T cell receptor beta chain sequence along with its context. Its antigen is currently unknown. The entry originates in a study of post-analysis software for immune sequencing data. Turning to the study itself: Recorded subtypes: relapsing-remitting, secondary progressive, progressive-relapsing; some patients unannotated. The study, taken as a whole, reports: Patients with multiple sclerosis recorded significantly lower normalized Chao1 diversity than controls, the study found. Comparison of patients with controls showed about 5 TRBV segments more frequent in patients, TRBV5-6, TRBV5-1 and TRBV20-1 among them. Those samples that were prepared in the same batch co-clustered strongly by F measure.

The V gene lost 7 bases and the J gene lost 3 bases, with 15 bases spanning the gap. The germline CDR1 and CDR2 sequences are SQVTM and ANQGSEA. This CDR3 spans 13 amino acids. Built from TCR beta cDNA, the libraries had unique molecular identifiers in them. Input populations of roughly 0.95 to 10 million T cells gave rise to 500,000 or so cDNA molecules. MiXCR was run by TCRdb on the PCR reads, yielding one entry per CDR3 protein. The sample has hundreds of thousands of distinct CDR3 sequences; 25% to 30% are singletons. Sequenced input: blood. The V and J genes are TRBV29-1 and TRBJ1-1, with unresolved D. This receptor was identified in a girl under 18 with multiple sclerosis. The CDR3 DNA sequence: TGCAGCGCCCGACCGAAGTTGGACACTGAAGCTTTCTTT. Its translation: CSARPKLDTEAFF.